Each of the 27 T cell receptor beta chains below was sequenced from the same sample in a study of T cell repertoires in cytomegalovirus infection. Antigens of these TCRs are unknown. TCRdb reanalysed the reads using MiXCR and keeps one entry per CDR3 protein. The data contain 650,000 to 850,000 distinct CDR3 sequences, about 28% of them singletons. The starting material was cultured CD8+ T cells from PBMCs, obtained from culture after CMV antigen stimulation. The receptors were gathered from a human donor in good health (CMV status not recorded). Some clones in this sample may be carry-over from other donors' samples.

The table lists this clonotype with a few counts. The chain combines TRBV27 with TRBJ1-5; no clear D gene. V lost 5 bases and J 4 bases, leaving 21 bases between the germline ends. The germline gives CDR1 MNHEY, CDR2 SMNVEV (reference sequence). The CDR3 spans 17 residues. The CDR3 protein is CASSISRGGFANQPQHF. CDR3 DNA sequence: TGTGCCAGCAGTATCTCCCGGGGAGGGTTCGCAAATCAGCCCCAGCATTTT.

This clonotype was detected only a few times. The rearrangement uses TRBV4-1 and TRBJ2-1; D tentatively reads TRBD1 or TRBD2 (5 bases each). CDR3 size: 16 residues. Trimming took off 1 base at V and 5 bases at J, with 15 bases between the two ends. In germline, CDR1 is MGHRA, CDR2 YSYEKL. DNA for the CDR3: TGCGCCAGCAGCCAAGCTTCTCAGGGACGTAACAATGAGCAGTTCTTC. Translation: CASSQASQGRNNEQFF.

This clonotype was detected many times. The rearrangement uses TRBV7-8 and TRBJ1-5, with D hard to call. Trimming removed 1 base from V and 6 bases from J, with 7 bases in between. CDR1 is SGHVS, CDR2 FQNEAQ, per germline. This CDR3 spans 13 amino acids. DNA for the CDR3: TGTGCCAGCAGCTTAGGGACGCCTCAGCCCCAGCATTTT. Its translation is CASSLGTPQPQHF.

The chain combines TRBV15 with TRBJ2-7; TRBD2 matches at 9 bases. The ends lost 0 bases at V and 6 bases at J; junction bases unmatched: 6. CDR3 length: 15 amino acids. Germline assignment: CDR1 LNHNV and CDR2 YYDKDF (reference sequence). This CDR3 reads CATSRERASGAEQYF. The CDR3 DNA reads as TGTGCCACCAGCAGAGAAAGAGCTAGCGGGGCCGAGCAGTACTTC.

Comments on this clonotype: A much larger clone differs from this one at a single base, so this may be a read error. This chain uses TRBV4-1 with TRBJ1-5, with TRBD1 identical over 8 bases. Losses at the gene ends were 1 base for V and 5 bases for J; bases not matched to a gene: 4. This CDR3 is 15 amino acids long. Germline loops: CDR1 MGHRA, CDR2 YSYEKL. The CDR3 DNA reads as TGCGCCAGCAGCCAAGTCGACAGGGGATATCAGCCCCAGCATTTT. It encodes CASSQVDRGYQPQHF.

The V gene is TRBV6-5, the J gene TRBJ1-3, with TRBD1 as a possible D gene (6 bases). Germline CDR1 and CDR2: MNHEY and SVGAGI. Deletions cut 2 bases from V and 0 bases from J, with 8 bases between. This CDR3 has 15 residues. CDR3 sequence: CASSYRGPSGNTIYF. DNA of the CDR3: TGTGCCAGCAGTTACCGGGGGCCCTCTGGAAACACCATATATTTT.

The chain combines TRBV25-1 with TRBJ2-1; possibly TRBD1 for D (6 bases). This CDR3 has 13 amino acids. V lost 8 bases and J 4 bases, leaving 12 bases between the germline ends. Germline V gene sequence: CDR1 MGHDK, CDR2 SYGVNS. CDR3 in amino acids: CASQDSLYNEQFF. The CDR3 coding sequence is TGTGCCAGCCAGGACAGTTTATACAATGAGCAGTTCTTC.

In its sample, this clonotype was seen many times. V gene TRBV7-9 combines with J gene TRBJ1-1; D not resolved. V lost 6 bases to trimming and J lost 2 bases, with 7 bases between them. The CDR3 sequence is 12 residues long. The germline V gene has CDR1 SEHNR and CDR2 FQNEAQ (reference sequence). The CDR3 loop is CASSVTNTEAFF. CDR3 sequence (DNA): TGTGCCAGCAGTGTAACTAACACTGAAGCTTTCTTT.

There are a few counts of this clonotype. The gene calls are TRBV7-9 and TRBJ1-5; D remains ambiguous. There are 16 residues in the CDR3. With 7 bases removed from V and 4 bases from J, the gap between germline ends came to 20 bases. Germline lookup yields CDR1 SEHNR and CDR2 FQNEAQ (reference sequence). The CDR3 is CASNYVGRTLNQPQHF. The CDR3 DNA reads TGTGCCAGCAATTACGTTGGTCGCACCCTAAATCAGCCCCAGCATTTT.

The rearrangement uses TRBV10-1 and TRBJ1-1; weak D call: TRBD1 (5 bases). The germline V gene encodes CDR1 WNHNN and CDR2 SYGVQD (reference sequence). There are 13 residues in the CDR3. Trimming left V 2 bases short and J 7 bases short, with 11 bases between. In DNA form, the CDR3 reads TGCGCCAGCAGTGAGGGGGGAGATTTTGAAGCTTTCTTT. Translated, it gives CASSEGGDFEAFF.

This chain connects TRBV19 to TRBJ2-1, with TRBD1 as a possible D gene (6 bases). The CDR3 has 16 residues. Looked up from germline, CDR1 is LNHDA and CDR2 is SQIVND (reference sequence). V lost 6 bases and J 8 bases, leaving 23 bases between the germline ends. The CDR3 DNA sequence: TGTGCCAGTAGGGACTGGGGGCCGGCCGCCGCCGATGAGCAGTTCTTC. It translates to CASRDWGPAAADEQFF.

CDR3 nucleotide sequence: TGTGCCACCCACCCGGGCAGGGGCCAGACCCAGTACTTC. Translation gives CATHPGRGQTQYF. The chain recombines TRBV6-5 with TRBJ2-5, with D perhaps TRBD1 (6 bases). With 10 bases removed from V and 6 bases from J, the gap between germline ends came to 18 bases. This CDR3 comprises 13 residues. Germline CDR1 and CDR2: MNHEY and SVGAGI.

The genes are TRBV12-3 or TRBV12-4 and TRBJ1-5; a weak D match, TRBD1 (5 bases). V gave up 1 base and J gave up 4 bases, with 11 bases separating them. The CDR3 consists of 15 residues. CDR3 in DNA: TGTGCCAGCAGTTTAGAAAGAGGGGTAAATCAGCCCCAGCATTTT. Amino acids: CASSLERGVNQPQHF.

V gene TRBV20-1 combines with J gene TRBJ1-1, with TRBD1 as a possible D gene (6 bases). The CDR3 has 14 amino acids. Germline loops: CDR1 DFQATT, CDR2 SNEGSKA (reference sequence). Trimming took 5 bases from V and 0 from J, leaving 13 bases between them. The CDR3 here is CSARTETLNTEAFF. The CDR3, as DNA: TGCAGTGCTCGGACAGAGACGCTGAACACTGAAGCTTTCTTT.

This clonotype was detected ten times or more. The CDR3 loop is CASSLDSSGGPKNIQYF. In DNA form, the CDR3 reads TGTGCCAGCAGCTTAGATTCCAGCGGGGGGCCCAAAAACATTCAGTACTTC. The rearrangement joins TRBV7-2 to TRBJ2-4; 9 bases are shared with TRBD2. The trim removed 1 base at V and 2 bases at J, leaving 6 bases unmatched. Germline CDR1 is SGHTA and CDR2 is FQGNSA. The CDR3 is 17 residues long.

The sample holds a few counts of this clonotype. The chain couples TRBV5-5 to TRBJ1-5, with 9 bases aligning to TRBD1. With 4 bases clipped from V and 5 bases from J, the junction kept 13 bases outside the gene matches. The length of the CDR3 is 17 residues. CDR1 is SGHKS and CDR2 is YYEKEE in the germline V gene (reference sequence). CDR3 coding DNA: TGTGCCAGCAGCCGGGACAGGGTCGAATCAGGAGATCAGCCCCAGCATTTT. Translating gives CASSRDRVESGDQPQHF.

There are a few counts of this clonotype. The V call is TRBV7-9, the J call TRBJ2-7, with 11 bases that match TRBD1. V shed 0 bases, J shed 6 bases, and the junction held 1 base outside the gene matches. The CDR3 runs 14 residues. Germline CDR1 SEHNR, CDR2 FQNEAQ (reference sequence). CDR3 nucleotides: TGTGCCAGCAGCTTAGCGGACAGGGGGCCCGAGCAGTACGTC. Its translation is CASSLADRGPEQYV.

The gene calls are TRBV10-3 and TRBJ2-1, with TRBD2 identical over 9 bases. The germline V gene has CDR1 ENHRY and CDR2 SYGVKD. The V gene end was trimmed by 4 bases and the J gene end by 3 bases; junction bases not matched to a gene: 1. There are 14 residues in the CDR3. The CDR3 DNA reads TGTGCCATCAGTGTAGCGGGGGACTACAATGAGCAGTTCTTC. Translated: CAISVAGDYNEQFF.

This clonotype turned up a few times. The chain couples TRBV10-3 to TRBJ1-1; no clear D. The ends were cut back, 0 bases at V and 0 bases at J, with 8 bases in the middle. The CDR3 is 15 residues long. The germline V gene encodes CDR1 ENHRY and CDR2 SYGVKD. CDR3 coding DNA: TGTGCCATCAGTGAGTCTCGATTGATGAACACTGAAGCTTTCTTT. It specifies CAISESRLMNTEAFF.

This clonotype was detected a few times. The rearrangement uses TRBV19 and TRBJ2-5, with 9 bases matching TRBD1. Trimming at V came to 4 bases and at J to 1 base, leaving 4 bases not matched to a gene. The CDR3 length is 15 residues. CDR1 and CDR2 from the germline V gene are LNHDA and SQIVND (reference sequence). CDR3 nucleotide sequence: TGTGCCAGTAGTAGAAGGACAGGGGCCCAAGAGACCCAGTACTTC. Amino acid sequence: CASSRRTGAQETQYF. Drawing the rest from reference TRBV19 and TRBJ2-5, the complete variable domain is DGGITQSPKYLFRKEGQNVTLSCEQNLNHDAMYWYRQDPGQGLRLIYYSQIVNDFQKGDIAEGYSVSREKKESFPLTVTSAQKNPTAFYLCASSRRTGAQETQYFGPGTRLLVL.

This clonotype was seen a few times. This chain connects TRBV28 to TRBJ1-2; D is undetermined. V lost 7 bases, J lost 0 bases, and 18 bases lay in between. The CDR3 is 16 residues long. Germline V gives CDR1 MDHEN, CDR2 SYDVKM. Here the CDR3 reads CASKFMAGLANYGYTF. The CDR3 DNA reads as TGTGCCAGCAAATTTATGGCAGGCCTAGCTAACTATGGCTACACCTTC.

J is TRBJ2-3 and V is TRBV6-6; D is possibly TRBD1 or TRBD2 (5 bases each). CDR1 and CDR2 from the germline V gene are MNHNY and SVGAGI (reference sequence). This CDR3 is 12 amino acids long. V was pared by 8 bases and J by 6 bases, with 12 bases between. This CDR3 reads CASHEGLDTQYF. The CDR3 DNA follows: TGTGCCAGCCACGAGGGGCTCGATACGCAGTATTTT.

In its sample, this clonotype was seen a few times. This chain joins TRBV5-4 and TRBJ2-1; 10 positions agree with TRBD1. CDR3 length equals 14 residues. Losses at the gene ends were 7 bases for V and 7 bases for J; bases not matched to a gene: 8. Germline loops: CDR1 SGHNT, CDR2 YYREEE (reference sequence). The CDR3 nucleotides are TGTGCCAGCGGGGGGGGACAGGGGCATAATGAGCAGTTCTTC. Its protein is CASGGGQGHNEQFF.

The chain couples TRBV4-1 to TRBJ1-1; TRBD1 agrees at 8 bases. Losses at the gene ends were 10 bases for V and 8 bases for J; bases not matched to a gene: 9. This CDR3 has 12 residues. Germline V gene lookup returns CDR1 MGHRA and CDR2 YSYEKL. CDR3 region: CATRNRDREAFF. CDR3 in DNA: TGCGCCACCCGAAACCGGGACAGGGAAGCTTTCTTT.

Only one count was recorded for this clonotype. In DNA, the CDR3 is TGTGCCAGCATAGACGGCAACTATGGCTACACCTTC. Protein product: CASIDGNYGYTF. V usage is TRBV5-4 and J usage is TRBJ1-2; unclear D gene. The CDR3 sequence is 12 residues long. Trimming removed 6 bases at V and 2 bases at J, with 8 bases between. Germline CDR1 is SGHNT and CDR2 is YYREEE (reference sequence).

The rearrangement joins TRBV27 to TRBJ2-5; maybe TRBD1 (5 bases). CDR1 and CDR2 (germline): MNHEY, SMNVEV (reference sequence). The ends were cut back, 5 bases at V and 3 bases at J, with 16 bases in the middle. This CDR3 is 15 amino acids long. The CDR3 DNA reads TGTGCCAGCAGTCGCGAAGGGGTTTGGAAAGAGACCCAGTACTTC. Protein product: CASSREGVWKETQYF.

The chain is built from TRBV6-1 and TRBJ2-7; D gene unclear. The CDR3 covers 13 residues. The V gene's germline CDR1 is MNHNS and CDR2 SASEGT. Between the trimmed V and J ends, which lost 6 bases and 4 bases, there was a span of 13 bases. CDR3 DNA: TGTGCCAGCAGAGGTACAAGCTCGTACGAGCAGTACTTC. It translates to CASRGTSSYEQYF.